What follows are 10 T cell receptor beta chains derived from one specimen sequenced in a study of blood T cell repertoires in COVID-19. The table came from immunoSEQ multiplex PCR; TCRdb's copy has only in-frame clones and leaves some out. The repertoire holds fewer than 250,000 clones, with roughly 80% as singletons. The sequenced material came from peripheral blood. The receptors were gathered from a man between 60 and 75 years old with acute or convalescent COVID-19.

This clone was counted a few times. V gene TRBV7-8 combines with J gene TRBJ2-3; possible D gene TRBD2, 5 bases. With 9 bases removed from V and 2 bases from J, the gap between germline ends came to 21 bases. The germline CDR1 and CDR2 sequences are SGHVS and FQNEAQ. The CDR3 sequence is 16 residues long. This CDR3 reads CARVVDGEFSTDTQYF. The CDR3 region has the DNA TGTGCCAGAGTTGTGGACGGGGAGTTTTCCACAGATACGCAGTATTTT.

This clone came up a few times. The chain carries TRBV7-9 and TRBJ2-1, with D hard to call. V lost 1 base, J lost 6 bases, and 16 bases lay in between. Germline CDR1 SEHNR, CDR2 FQNEAQ (reference sequence). There are 16 residues in the CDR3. The CDR3 is CASSLGSPSTSNEQFF. CDR3 DNA sequence: TGTGCCAGCAGCTTAGGGTCTCCCTCGACTTCCAATGAGCAGTTCTTC.

The V and J genes are TRBV4-3 and TRBJ1-6; 9 bases line up with TRBD1. Germline values: CDR1 LGHNA, CDR2 YSLEER. This CDR3 contains 16 residues. With V trimmed by 0 bases and J by 8 bases, 5 bases remained unmatched. The CDR3 nucleotides are TGCGCCAGCAGCCAAGACACAGGGGGCCTTGATTCACCCCTCCACTTT. Amino acid sequence: CASSQDTGGLDSPLHF.

The chain joins TRBV19 to TRBJ2-3, with D possibly TRBD1 on 6 matching bases. CDR1 is LNHDA, CDR2 SQIVND, per germline (reference sequence). The CDR3 totals 21 residues. Trimming left V 1 base short and J 0 bases short, with 26 bases between. This CDR3 reads CASSIGGNFLGQPLSTDTQYF. CDR3 sequence (DNA): TGTGCCAGTAGTATAGGGGGTAACTTTCTCGGACAGCCACTTAGCACAGATACGCAGTATTTT.

This chain uses TRBV3-1 (or the pseudogene TRBV3-2) with TRBJ2-1, with 10 bases matching TRBD2. This CDR3 has 16 residues. V was pared by 1 base and J by 9 bases, with 9 bases of the junction left unmatched. Germline-derived CDR1 and CDR2 are LGHDT and YNNKEL (reference sequence). The CDR3 DNA follows: TGTGCCAGCAGCCAAGGGAATAGCGGGGGGAGGGGTGAGCAGTTCTTC. Amino acids: CASSQGNSGGRGEQFF.

This chain links TRBV27 with TRBJ2-7, with TRBD1 matching 9 bases. Germline loops: CDR1 MNHEY, CDR2 SMNVEV (reference sequence). This CDR3 spans 15 amino acids. The junction had 7 bases not matched to a gene; V was cut back by 3 bases and J by 4 bases. This CDR3 is CASSFSSGQGYEQYF. The DNA for the CDR3 is TGTGCCAGCAGTTTCTCATCGGGACAGGGTTACGAGCAGTACTTC.

The rearrangement links TRBV7-8 to TRBJ1-5; the D gene is possibly TRBD1 (6 bases). V lost 4 bases, J lost 1 base, and 14 bases lay in between. The CDR3 is 16 amino acids. Looked up from germline, CDR1 is SGHVS and CDR2 is FQNEAQ. This CDR3 reads CASSSYRVRSNQPQHF. As DNA, the CDR3 is TGTGCCAGCAGCTCATACAGGGTTCGAAGCAATCAGCCCCAGCATTTT.

The chain joins TRBV15 to TRBJ2-7; 8 nucleotides line up with TRBD2. This CDR3 is 18 amino acids long. Germline loops: CDR1 LNHNV, CDR2 YYDKDF (reference sequence). V lost 1 base, J lost 1 base, and 12 bases stayed unmatched. Written as DNA, the CDR3 is TGTGCCACCAGCAGAGGAGAGGAGGTCGGGAGGGGTTCCTACGAGCAGTACTTC. It encodes CATSRGEEVGRGSYEQYF.

The count of this clone is one. J is TRBJ2-3 and V is TRBV12-5; 12 nucleotides align to TRBD2. J gave up 6 bases and V 9 bases, and 4 bases lay outside the gene matches. The CDR3 runs 13 residues. Germline V gives CDR1 LGHNT, CDR2 FRNRAP. CDR3 amino acids: CASRTSGDDTQYF. In nucleotides, the CDR3 is TGTGCTAGCAGGACTAGCGGGGACGATACGCAGTATTTT.

This clone was found a few times. The rearrangement joins TRBV27 to TRBJ1-5; D is ambiguous. From germline, CDR1 is MNHEY and CDR2 SMNVEV (reference sequence). This CDR3 contains 16 residues. V was shortened by 1 base and J by 0 bases, with 10 bases between the two germline ends. CDR3 loop: CASSLYGSLSNQPQHF. DNA for the CDR3: TGTGCCAGCAGTTTATATGGGAGCCTTAGCAATCAGCCCCAGCATTTT.